The entry below gives a single T cell receptor beta chain sequence along with its context. This sample is drawn from a study of blood T cell repertoires in COVID-19. Study-wide context: The United States, Italy and Spain were the sources of the acute and convalescent COVID-19 samples. T cells, B-cell-depleted T cells, or PBMCs supplied cDNA or gDNA.

Per the authors' pipeline: By means of reference gene primer amplification, nucleated cell counts were estimated. Clones were sequenced by immunoSEQ multiplex PCR, and TCRdb holds only the in-frame ones, with some missing. From that table come the V and J calls and clone size; the DNA was used to work out D and trimming. This table has more than 45,000 clones, more than 85% appearing once. The CDR3 sequence is 13 residues long. Trimming left V 6 bases short and J 0 bases short, with 7 bases between. Germline assignment: CDR1 MGHDK and CDR2 SYGVNS. The sequence derives from a woman older than 75 with acute or convalescent COVID-19. The rearrangement uses TRBV25-1 and TRBJ2-3; D may be TRBD1 (6 bases). The sequenced sample was peripheral blood. As DNA, the CDR3 is TGTGCCAGCAGGCAGGGGAGCACAGATACGCAGTATTTT. Amino acids: CASRQGSTDTQYF.